This T cell receptor beta chain was sequenced for a study of T cell responses to AZD1222 COVID-19 vaccine. Study summary: Second doses that came at about 4 or about 12 weeks were put together.

Findings and limits, study-wide: Recipients of AZD1222 seropositive at baseline numbered only 5 to 7. The peak T cell response came first, and repertoires were sampled only after it. With dominance at 160-218 and 743-854, vaccine-associated CD4 TCRs spanned spike.

Comment on this clone: No antigen is known for it.

Clones were read by immunoSEQ multiplex PCR, and TCRdb kept only the in-frame ones, dropping some. The sample includes around 130,000 clones, around 94% of them seen just once. The V and J ends lost 5 bases and 6 bases, in that order; junction bases with no gene match: 10. CDR3 length: 16 residues. Germline CDR1 SGHTA, CDR2 FQGNSA. This specimen was peripheral blood, taken on day 0 of AZD1222 vaccination. The source of this sequence is an adult in good health. The rearrangement links TRBV7-2 to TRBJ2-1; 10 positions match TRBD2. CDR3 sequence reads: CASSPRSLAGANEQFF. In DNA, the CDR3 is TGTGCCAGCAGCCCGAGGTCGCTAGCGGGAGCCAATGAGCAGTTCTTC.